This T cell receptor beta chain was obtained from a study of cytomegalovirus exposure and HLA in healthy donors (TCRdb year 2017). Looking at the study overall: An earlier analysis of a few hundred of the donors reported 276 Gb of sequence data and 117 million unique TCR beta sequences obtained from about 170 million T cells. To predict cytomegalovirus infection status, the study combined high-throughput TCR immunosequencing, statistical association of individual TCRs with disease status, and machine learning. A later genetic analysis used genome-wide SNP genotypes for about 60% of the 666 donors, treating that subset as a discovery cohort. An early release covering 500 to 750 HLA-typed donors comprised about 300 gigabases of sequencing data and some 79 million unique TCR sequences. Typing coverage differed by locus: A, B, C, DRB1 and DQB1 were typed in about 620-630 donors, DQA1 in roughly 510, DPA1 in approximately 610, and DPB1 in 472. Across 398 genotyped donors of the cohort, an average of approximately 220,000 unique TCR beta nucleotide sequences per donor were sequenced, and 15% to 20% of those sequences were non-productive. In addition to the first cohort of 500 to 850 subjects, a separate validation cohort of 130 or so different subjects was used. A later analysis re-analyzed previously published TCR beta repertoires from roughly 630 donors and added high-resolution HLA genotyping to study TCR occurrence patterns. HLA typing included class I and class II loci at four-digit resolution. Of the approximately 400 genotyped donors, less than 85% were placed in the genetic ancestry cluster associated with self-reported Caucasian donors. Because of strong linkage in the cohort, four or five DR-DQ haplotypes were treated as single units for association and clustering. An earlier analysis of nearly 600 of the donors applied high-throughput TCR beta sequencing to assess whether each TCR beta V gene segment acted as functional or pseudogenic. Donor age, sex, ethnicity and CMV serostatus were compiled together with the repertoire data. Every repertoire in the discovery cohort had been generated on one and the same sequencing platform. The study aimed to test whether signatures of past pathogen exposure could be identified by cataloging public T cell receptors. The T cell repertoires of 700 or so subjects were profiled by immunosequencing and related to cytomegalovirus serostatus. The later analysis used no new phenotypic data to find candidate immune exposures, relying instead on TCR beta sequences and their occurrence across donors. On the study overall, not on this receptor specifically: Because some donors lacked HLA typing at each locus, the association tests relied only on the typed subset. Correlated functional status among segregating V segments might be attributable to linkage disequilibrium, but an unknown experimental factor could not be ruled out. In a later analysis, TCR association rates were found to vary across HLA loci, with the most associated TCRs seen for DRB1 alleles and the fewest for HLA-C alleles. Roughly 15 rarely observed V segments, including chromosome 9 orphons, were excluded from the earlier analysis of just under 600 of the donors because counts were too low. In an earlier analysis of more than 500 of the donors, most TCR beta V segments appeared in productive rearrangements about 87% or about 30% of the time, broadly matching IMGT annotations. A further reported finding was that TCR beta sequences accurately predicted the HLA-A and HLA-B alleles for most subjects in the first cohort. In a later analysis, several top co-occurrence clusters were reported to appear linked to parvovirus B19, influenza, CMV and Epstein-Barr virus. When HLA alleles, especially DR and DQ, strongly co-occurred, attributing TCR associations to individual alleles was difficult. The study gave a list of some 150 TCR beta chains associated with cytomegalovirus. Sequencing depth was assumed to be roughly uniform across donors in the presence/absence analyses, though that assumption may not hold. The authors suggested that the approach could potentially be generalized to other disease states and immunological phenotypes. Most TCR sequences were seen in very few donors, while some public TCRs were found in many individuals. In a later analysis, most CMV-associated TCR beta chains were found to appear HLA-restricted, with HLA associations seemingly driven largely by CMV exposure. The only immune exposure information available for the cohort was CMV serostatus. In a later genetic analysis, fewer N-insertions in productive TCRs were reported among donors in an Asian-associated ancestry cluster than the approximately 630-donor mean. V-gene and J-gene trimming of TCR beta chains was associated with a missense DCLRE1C variant in a later genetic analysis, and the association was replicated in an independent cohort. Three of the identified cytomegalovirus-associated TCR beta chains were confirmed in vitro to be specific for cytomegalovirus antigens. In a later analysis, HLA-associated TCR beta chains showed more clonal expansion and lower generation probabilities than non-associated chains that were equally common. At a false discovery rate of 0.05, a later analysis linked 16,000 or so TCR beta sequences to specific HLA alleles. A cluster of highly shared sequence variants was judged likely to be a technical artifact of the sequencing pipeline. Cytomegalovirus status was reported to be diagnosed by the classifier with high specificity and sensitivity in both the original and validation cohorts. The cohort was sequenced for TCR beta chains only, and without alpha or paired-chain data the features that could be detected were limited.

A word on this clone: It has no known antigen specificity. One base away there is no much larger clone; base qualities are not given.

Library construction relied on the immunoSEQ multiplex PCR assay. A mixture of 60 forward primers for TCR Vbeta segments and 13 reverse primers for TCR Jbeta segments was used in the multiplex PCR. A multiplex PCR assay on genomic DNA amplified the CDR3 region of rearranged TCR beta genes. The Illumina HiSeq System was used to sequence the amplified TCR beta libraries as 87-base-pair reads. As for how the authors treated the data: Across the roughly 700 repertoires, a later analysis counted about 81 million unique TCR beta chains, 9.5 million to 13 million of which were shared by at least two donors. Raw reads were error-corrected and collapsed into unique sequences by a nearest-neighbor algorithm in which closely related sequences were merged to remove PCR and sequencing errors. V, D and J gene segments were assigned by aligning CDR3 sequences to IMGT reference sequences. For a sequence to be retained, at least a six-nucleotide match to both a V gene segment and a J gene segment was required. Rearrangements were called productive when the CDR3 lacked stop codons and stayed in frame with V and J; all others were non-productive. CDR3 was defined according to IMGT convention as the region running from the second conserved V-encoded cysteine to the conserved J-encoded phenylalanine. The earlier analysis of 587 of the donors excluded any sequence lacking an unambiguous match to a single V gene segment. In an earlier analysis of roughly 600 of the donors, a V segment was called functional when productive rearrangements were above 56.7%, and segregating when the standard deviation between donors exceeded 5%. A statistical classification framework was built to diagnose cytomegalovirus status from the catalog of TCR beta chain sequences. V and J gene assignment, in a later analysis, came from comparing TCR nucleotide sequences with IMGT/GENE-DB human TR gene sequences. The TCRdist pipeline was used in a later analysis to assign CDR3 sequences and most-parsimonious VDJ recombination scenarios. In a later analysis, each TCR beta chain was defined by its CDR3 amino acid sequence together with its V-gene family, and reads without a unique V-gene family were excluded. In a later analysis, approximately 590 highly shared, low-generation-probability nucleotide sequences were removed to address suspected cross-contamination and a sequencing artifact. In a later analysis, a clonal expansion index was calculated for each public chain from normalized within-repertoire ranks of inferred template counts. In a later analysis, generation probabilities were computed using a VDJ recombination model fitted to out-of-frame rearrangements, and the results were checked against IGoR. A later analysis scored TCR-TCR, TCR-HLA and TCR-CMV co-occurrence with hypergeometric tests, applying a repertoire-size bias correction to TCR pairs. To estimate false discovery rates, a later analysis permuted the HLA or CMV assignments 20 times. A later analysis grouped co-occurring TCRs with DBSCAN, adding TCRdist sequence similarity when clustering within HLA-allele-positive subsets. Co-occurrence clustering excluded repertoires with fewer than 30,000 or more than 120,000 public chains, plus five with anomalous nucleotide sharing. TCRdb obtained this table from immuneACCESS and retained in-frame rearrangements with V and J assigned. These tables miss some clones; where compared with another copy, unresolved V genes account for less than half of the shortfall, and the remainder is unexplained. V and J calls and clone size are copied from that table; D and trimming were computed from the DNA. This sample comprises approximately 240,000 clones, roughly 80% of them detected only once. The top ten hold around 5.4% of the sample.

The cohort consisted of more than 650 healthy bone marrow donors. At the time of sampling, all cohort members were nominally healthy, though unrecorded immune exposures were likely present. The donor was CMV seropositive and belonged to the group of 250 to 300 seropositive cohort members. Every donor gave a peripheral blood sample, and the peripheral blood mononuclear cells from that sample were used for TCR beta sequencing. Genomic DNA extraction from the blood cell samples was performed with the Qiagen DNeasy Blood Extraction Kit. The sequenced material came from PBMCs. The TCR originated in a middle-aged woman in good health and CMV-seropositive.

The CDR3 loop reads CASSRSDGGNTEAFF. The DNA sequence follows: TGTGCCAGCAGCCGGAGCGACGGGGGGAACACTGAAGCTTTCTTT. The receptor chain draws on TRBV14 and TRBJ1-1, and the D gene may be TRBD1, 5 bases matching. The junction carries 13 bases between V and J, which are trimmed by 4 bases and 1 base respectively. There are 15 amino acids in the CDR3, from cysteine to phenylalanine inclusive. The sequence is cut down to CDR3 DNA, 45 bases in frame from base 1. In the germline V gene, CDR1 corresponds to SGHDN and CDR2 to FVKESK.